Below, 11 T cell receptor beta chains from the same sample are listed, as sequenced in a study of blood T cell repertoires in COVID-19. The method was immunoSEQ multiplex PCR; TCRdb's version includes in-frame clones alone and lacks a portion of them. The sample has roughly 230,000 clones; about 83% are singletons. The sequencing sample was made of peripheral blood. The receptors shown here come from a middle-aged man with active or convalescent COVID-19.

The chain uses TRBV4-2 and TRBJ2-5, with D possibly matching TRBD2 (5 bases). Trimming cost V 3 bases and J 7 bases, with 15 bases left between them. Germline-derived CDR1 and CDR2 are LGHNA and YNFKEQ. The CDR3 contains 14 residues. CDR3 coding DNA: TGTGCCAGCAGCCAGGGGAGTGGCGATTGGACCCAGTACTTC. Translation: CASSQGSGDWTQYF.

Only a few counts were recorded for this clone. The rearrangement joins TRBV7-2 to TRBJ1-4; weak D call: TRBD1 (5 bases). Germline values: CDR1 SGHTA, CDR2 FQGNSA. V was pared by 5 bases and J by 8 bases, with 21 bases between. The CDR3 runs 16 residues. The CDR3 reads CASSTAGLTAREKLFF. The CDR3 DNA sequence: TGTGCCAGCAGCACAGCAGGGCTCACGGCGCGGGAAAAACTGTTTTTT.

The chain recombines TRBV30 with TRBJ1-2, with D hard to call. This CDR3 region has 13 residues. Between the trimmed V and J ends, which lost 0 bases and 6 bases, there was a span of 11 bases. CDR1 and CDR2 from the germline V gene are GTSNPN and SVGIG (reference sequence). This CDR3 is CAWSVHTENGYTF. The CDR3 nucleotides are TGTGCCTGGAGTGTACATACGGAGAATGGCTACACCTTC.

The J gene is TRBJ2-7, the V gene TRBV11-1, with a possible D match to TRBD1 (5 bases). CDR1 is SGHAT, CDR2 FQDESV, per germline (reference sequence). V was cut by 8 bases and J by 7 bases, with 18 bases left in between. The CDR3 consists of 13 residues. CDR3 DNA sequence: TGTGCCAGCGGGGCCAGCCGCCTTGGTGAGCAGTACTTC. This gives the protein CASGASRLGEQYF.

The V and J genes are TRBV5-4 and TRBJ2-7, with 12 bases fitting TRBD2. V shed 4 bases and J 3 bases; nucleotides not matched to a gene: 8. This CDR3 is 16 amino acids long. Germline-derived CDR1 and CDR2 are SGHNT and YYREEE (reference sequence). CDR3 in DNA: TGTGCCAGCAGCGTGGGGGGACTAGCGGGTTTCTACGAGCAGTACTTC. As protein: CASSVGGLAGFYEQYF.

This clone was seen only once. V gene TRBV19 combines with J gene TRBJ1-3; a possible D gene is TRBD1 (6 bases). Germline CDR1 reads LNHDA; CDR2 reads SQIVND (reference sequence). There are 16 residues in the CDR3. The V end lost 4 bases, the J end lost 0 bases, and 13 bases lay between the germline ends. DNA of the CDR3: TGTGCCAGTAGTACCCTCGACAGGCTCTCTGGAAACACCATATATTTT. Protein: CASSTLDRLSGNTIYF.

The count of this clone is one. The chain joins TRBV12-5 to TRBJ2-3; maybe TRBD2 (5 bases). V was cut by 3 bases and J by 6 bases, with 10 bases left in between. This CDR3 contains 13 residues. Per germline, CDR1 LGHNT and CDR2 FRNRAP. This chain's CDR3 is CASGFDPGDTQYF. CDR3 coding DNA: TGTGCTAGTGGTTTCGACCCGGGGGATACGCAGTATTTT.

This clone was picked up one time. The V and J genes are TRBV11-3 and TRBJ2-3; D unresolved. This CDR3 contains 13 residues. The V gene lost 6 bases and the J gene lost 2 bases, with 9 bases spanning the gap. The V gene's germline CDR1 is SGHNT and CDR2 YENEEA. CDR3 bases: TGTGCCAGCAGTCCAGACTCCACAGATACGCAGTATTTT. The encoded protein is CASSPDSTDTQYF.

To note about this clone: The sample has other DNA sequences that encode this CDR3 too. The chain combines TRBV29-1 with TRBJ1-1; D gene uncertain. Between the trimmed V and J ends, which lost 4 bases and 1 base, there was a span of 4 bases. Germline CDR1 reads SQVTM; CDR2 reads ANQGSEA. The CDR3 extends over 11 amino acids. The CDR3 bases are TGCAGCGTTGTTAGGAACACTGAAGCTTTCTTT. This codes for CSVVRNTEAFF.

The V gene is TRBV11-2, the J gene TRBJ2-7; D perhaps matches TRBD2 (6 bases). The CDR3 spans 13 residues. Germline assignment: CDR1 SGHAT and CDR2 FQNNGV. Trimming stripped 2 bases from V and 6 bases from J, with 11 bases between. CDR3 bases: TGTGCCAGCAGCTTAAGGGCGGGAACCGAGCAGTACTTC. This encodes CASSLRAGTEQYF.

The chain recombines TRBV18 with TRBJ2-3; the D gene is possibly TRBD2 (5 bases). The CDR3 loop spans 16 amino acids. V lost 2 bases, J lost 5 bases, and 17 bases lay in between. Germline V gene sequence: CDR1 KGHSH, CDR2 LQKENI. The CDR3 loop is CASSPATTYKLDTQYF. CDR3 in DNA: TGTGCCAGCTCACCAGCGACTACCTATAAATTAGATACGCAGTATTTT.